These 2 T cell receptor beta chains were sequenced from one sample in a study of blood T cell repertoires in COVID-19. Sequencing used immunoSEQ multiplex PCR; TCRdb keeps in-frame clones, though not all of them. The sample contains roughly 150,000 clones, around 85% of which appear only once. Sequencing was performed on peripheral blood. These receptors were taken from a woman between 65 and 79 years old with acute or convalescent COVID-19.

V gene TRBV7-2 combines with J gene TRBJ1-1; no definite D call. Germline values: CDR1 SGHTA, CDR2 FQGNSA. The V end lost 4 bases, the J end lost 2 bases, and 11 bases lay between the germline ends. This CDR3 contains 14 residues. The CDR3 bases are TGTGCCAGCAGCTCCCCGTATTTTAACACTGAAGCTTTCTTT. Translated, it gives CASSSPYFNTEAFF.

V is TRBV19 and J is TRBJ2-5; 11 bases fit TRBD1. Trimming took 5 bases from V and 4 from J; bases not matched to a gene: 6. Germline V gene data show CDR1 as LNHDA and CDR2 as SQIVND (reference sequence). The CDR3 consists of 15 residues. The CDR3 DNA reads as TGTGCCAGTAGTGCCGGACAGGGGGCTGGAGAGACCCAGTACTTC. Translating gives CASSAGQGAGETQYF. The full variable domain, with the rest looked up from reference TRBV19 and TRBJ2-5, is DGGITQSPKYLFRKEGQNVTLSCEQNLNHDAMYWYRQDPGQGLRLIYYSQIVNDFQKGDIAEGYSVSREKKESFPLTVTSAQKNPTAFYLCASSAGQGAGETQYFGPGTRLLVL.